The rows below give T cell receptor beta chains drawn from one sample of a study of vaccination and CD4 T cells after COVID-19. No antigens are known for them. TCRdb reanalysed the PCR reads using MiXCR and keeps one entry per CDR3 protein. The data show around 10,000 distinct CDR3 sequences, 35% to 50% seen once. The sequencing input was CD4+ T cells from blood, cultured in vitro. All receptors derive from a human donor who had recovered from COVID-19. Both conserved end residues are part of each CDR3. A D gene is named only where the DNA matches it firmly. Only some rows state a clone size, as once, few, many or a class for expanded clones.

CDR3: CASYRTGSKTQYF; DNA: TGTGCCAGCTACAGGACAGGGTCAAAGACCCAGTACTTC; J: TRBJ2-5; size: NA; V: TRBV2; D: TRBD1
CDR3: CASSLPPGSRRRGELFF; DNA: TGCGCCAGCAGCTTGCCACCAGGTAGCCGGAGGCGGGGGGAGCTGTTTTTT; J: TRBJ2-2; size: NA; V: TRBV5-1; D: NA
CDR3: CASSVPGIRGTEAFF; DNA: TGTGCCAGCAGCGTACCAGGGATAAGAGGGACTGAAGCTTTCTTT; J: TRBJ1-1; size: NA; V: TRBV11-2; D: NA
CDR3: CASCLGGGTEAFF; DNA: TGTGCCAGCTGCCTCGGGGGCGGGACTGAAGCTTTCTTT; J: TRBJ1-1; size: NA; V: TRBV6-1; D: NA
CDR3: CSVFSYSYGYTF; DNA: TGCAGCGTTTTTTCATATAGCTATGGCTACACCTTC; J: TRBJ1-2; size: NA; V: TRBV29-1; D: NA
CDR3: CASSRGGSPEAFF; DNA: TGTGCCAGCAGCCGAGGGGGGAGCCCTGAAGCTTTCTTT; J: TRBJ1-1; size: NA; V: TRBV12-3/TRBV12-4; D: NA
CDR3: CASSYGGGGLPDTQYF; DNA: TGTGCCAGCAGTTACGGTGGCGGGGGGCTTCCAGATACGCAGTATTTT; J: TRBJ2-3; size: NA; V: TRBV6-5; D: TRBD2
CDR3: CASSEPGPQPQHF; DNA: TGCGCCAGCAGTGAGCCGGGACCTCAGCCCCAGCATTTT; J: TRBJ1-5; size: NA; V: TRBV10-2; D: NA
CDR3: CASGWAVGGVNQPQHF; DNA: TGTGCCAGCGGGTGGGCAGTTGGTGGGGTAAATCAGCCCCAGCATTTT; J: TRBJ1-5; size: NA; V: TRBV6-1; D: NA
CDR3: CSAGRGTYEQYF; DNA: TGCAGCGCCGGAAGGGGTACCTACGAGCAGTACTTC; J: TRBJ2-7; size: NA; V: TRBV29-1; D: NA
CDR3: CASRGVGQAAFF; DNA: TGTGCCAGCAGAGGGGTAGGCCAGGCGGCTTTCTTT; J: TRBJ1-1; size: few; V: TRBV6-4; D: NA
CDR3: CASTWGEGSGGELFF; DNA: TGTGCCAGCACCTGGGGAGAGGGTTCGGGCGGGGAGCTGTTTTTT; J: TRBJ2-2; size: NA; V: TRBV2; D: NA
CDR3: CASSLDASQPQHF; DNA: TGTGCCAGCAGCTTGGACGCGAGTCAGCCCCAGCATTTT; J: TRBJ1-5; size: few; V: TRBV7-9; D: NA
CDR3: CATRWGISGGVLSTDTQYF; DNA: TGTGCCACCCGGTGGGGGATATCAGGGGGCGTTCTTAGCACAGATACGCAGTATTTT; J: TRBJ2-3; size: few; V: TRBV6-2/TRBV6-3; D: TRBD1
CDR3: CASTLWEGDNEQFF; DNA: TGTGCCAGCACCCTTTGGGAGGGCGACAATGAGCAGTTCTTC; J: TRBJ2-1; size: NA; V: TRBV7-2; D: TRBD2
CDR3: CATRGTGAGNTIYF; DNA: TGTGCCACGCGCGGGACTGGGGCTGGAAACACCATATATTTT; J: TRBJ1-3; size: NA; V: TRBV10-3; D: NA
CDR3: CASSWRDGSYNSPLHF; DNA: TGTGCCAGCAGTTGGAGGGACGGCTCCTATAATTCACCCCTCCACTTT; J: TRBJ1-6; size: NA; V: TRBV6-5; D: NA
CDR3: CASSFLDSYEQYF; DNA: TGTGCCAGCAGTTTTCTTGATTCCTACGAGCAGTACTTC; J: TRBJ2-7; size: few; V: TRBV27; D: NA
CDR3: CASSLGQGRGLTEAFF; DNA: TGTGCCAGCAGCTTAGGACAGGGCAGGGGGCTTACTGAAGCTTTCTTT; J: TRBJ1-1; size: few; V: TRBV7-2; D: TRBD1
CDR3: CASSDRGAGTDTQYF; DNA: TGTGCCAGCAGTGACAGGGGCGCGGGCACAGATACGCAGTATTTT; J: TRBJ2-3; size: once; V: TRBV6-2/TRBV6-3; D: TRBD1
CDR3: CASSLGAGTGNQPQHF; DNA: TGTGCCAGCAGTTTAGGAGCAGGGACGGGCAATCAGCCCCAGCATTTT; J: TRBJ1-5; size: few; V: TRBV12-3/TRBV12-4; D: NA
CDR3: CASSSNYRGRKGNEQFF; DNA: TGTGCCAGCAGCTCCAACTACAGGGGGCGGAAGGGTAATGAGCAGTTCTTC; J: TRBJ2-1; size: few; V: TRBV7-9; D: TRBD1
CDR3: CASSPSIGGPYEQYF; DNA: TGTGCCAGCAGCCCATCTATAGGGGGGCCCTACGAGCAGTACTTC; J: TRBJ2-7; size: NA; V: TRBV12-3/TRBV12-4; D: NA
CDR3: CSASPSGGINEQFF; DNA: TGCAGTGCTAGCCCTAGCGGGGGGATCAATGAGCAGTTCTTC; J: TRBJ2-1; size: NA; V: TRBV20-1; D: TRBD2
CDR3: CASRGGHYEQYF; DNA: TGTGCCAGTAGGGGGGGGCACTACGAGCAGTACTTC; J: TRBJ2-7; size: NA; V: TRBV19; D: NA
CDR3: CASSIVRGRAEKLFF; DNA: TGTGCCAGTAGTATAGTAAGGGGCAGGGCGGAAAAACTGTTTTTT; J: TRBJ1-4; size: NA; V: TRBV19; D: NA
CDR3: CASSAGLRETQYF; DNA: TGCGCCAGCAGTGCGGGACTAAGGGAGACCCAGTACTTC; J: TRBJ2-5; size: few; V: TRBV10-1; D: TRBD2
CDR3: CAWSVLGGGDTQYF; DNA: TGTGCCTGGAGTGTACTAGGCGGGGGTGATACGCAGTATTTT; J: TRBJ2-3; size: NA; V: TRBV30; D: TRBD2
CDR3: CASSFRQLYNSPLHF; DNA: TGTGCCAGCAGCTTTAGACAGCTCTATAATTCACCCCTCCACTTT; J: TRBJ1-6; size: NA; V: TRBV5-5; D: NA
CDR3: CASSRGQGGDTQYF; DNA: TGTGCCAGCAGCCGGGGACAGGGTGGGGATACGCAGTATTTT; J: TRBJ2-3; size: few; V: TRBV12-3/TRBV12-4; D: TRBD1
CDR3: CASSLTAGVTGELFF; DNA: TGTGCCAGCAGCTTAACAGCGGGGGTAACCGGGGAGCTGTTTTTT; J: TRBJ2-2; size: NA; V: TRBV7-2; D: TRBD2
CDR3: CASSLSRDPAGYEQYF; DNA: TGTGCCAGCAGCTTATCCAGAGACCCAGCGGGCTACGAGCAGTACTTC; J: TRBJ2-7; size: NA; V: TRBV7-8; D: NA
CDR3: CASSPPGTGNTGELFF; DNA: TGTGCCAGCAGCCCGCCCGGGACAGGGAACACCGGGGAGCTGTTTTTT; J: TRBJ2-2; size: once; V: TRBV7-4; D: TRBD1
CDR3: CSAREGAGRGDTIYF; DNA: TGCAGTGCTAGAGAAGGCGCAGGGCGAGGAGACACCATATATTTT; J: TRBJ1-3; size: NA; V: TRBV20-1; D: NA
CDR3: CATSRGGGNSPLHF; DNA: TGTGCCACCAGCAGAGGGGGAGGTAATTCACCCCTCCACTTT; J: TRBJ1-6; size: NA; V: TRBV15; D: NA
CDR3: CASSAGGRTGNTIYF; DNA: TGCGCCAGCAGCGCGGGGGGAAGGACGGGAAACACCATATATTTT; J: TRBJ1-3; size: NA; V: TRBV5-1; D: NA
CDR3: CAWSARDFWTSYEQYF; DNA: TGTGCCTGGAGTGCCCGGGACTTCTGGACCTCCTACGAGCAGTACTTC; J: TRBJ2-7; size: few; V: TRBV30; D: NA
CDR3: CASRNRGGLSFNEQFF; DNA: TGTGCCAGCAGGAATCGGGGGGGCCTTTCTTTTAATGAGCAGTTCTTC; J: TRBJ2-1; size: few; V: TRBV6-1; D: TRBD2
CDR3: CASSLGGHTYGYTF; DNA: TGTGCCAGCAGCTTAGGGGGCCATACTTATGGCTACACCTTC; J: TRBJ1-2; size: few; V: TRBV7-6; D: NA
CDR3: CASSDSLNTEAFF; DNA: TGTGCCAGCAGTGACTCACTGAACACTGAAGCTTTCTTT; J: TRBJ1-1; size: NA; V: TRBV6-4; D: NA
CDR3: CASSSGTSGGRASTDTQYF; DNA: TGTGCCAGCAGCTCCGGGACTAGCGGGGGCCGAGCGAGCACAGATACGCAGTATTTT; J: TRBJ2-3; size: NA; V: TRBV5-4; D: TRBD2
CDR3: CASSLAANYGYTF; DNA: TGTGCCAGCAGTTTAGCCGCTAACTATGGCTACACCTTC; J: TRBJ1-2; size: NA; V: TRBV12-3/TRBV12-4; D: NA
CDR3: CSALGVQGNEQYF; DNA: TGCAGTGCTTTAGGGGTGCAGGGGAACGAGCAGTACTTC; J: TRBJ2-7; size: NA; V: TRBV20-1; D: NA
CDR3: CASIRTGGLSNQPQHF; DNA: TGTGCCAGTATTCGGACAGGGGGGCTTAGCAATCAGCCCCAGCATTTT; J: TRBJ1-5; size: few; V: TRBV19; D: TRBD1
CDR3: CSARGLTGDTEAFF; DNA: TGCAGTGCTAGAGGTTTGACAGGGGACACTGAAGCTTTCTTT; J: TRBJ1-1; size: NA; V: TRBV20-1; D: TRBD1
CDR3: CAWSVSRSNYTF; DNA: TGTGCCTGGAGTGTAAGTAGAAGCAACTACACCTTC; J: TRBJ1-2; size: few; V: TRBV30; D: NA
CDR3: CASGGDRAYGYTF; DNA: TGTGCTAGTGGGGGAGACAGGGCCTATGGCTACACCTTC; J: TRBJ1-2; size: NA; V: TRBV12-5; D: TRBD1
CDR3: CAWRIDRAVDGYTF; DNA: TGTGCCTGGCGAATCGACAGGGCTGTGGATGGCTACACCTTC; J: TRBJ1-2; size: NA; V: TRBV30; D: TRBD1
CDR3: CSVADRGNYGYTF; DNA: TGCAGCGTTGCGGACAGGGGAAACTATGGCTACACCTTC; J: TRBJ1-2; size: NA; V: TRBV29-1; D: TRBD1
CDR3: CASSISAANYGYTF; DNA: TGTGCCAGTAGTATTTCGGCAGCTAACTATGGCTACACCTTC; J: TRBJ1-2; size: few; V: TRBV19; D: NA